This T cell receptor (beta chain) was retrieved from a study of blood T cell repertoires in COVID-19. Study summary: Samples of COVID-19 (acute and convalescent) were obtained from the United States, Italy and Spain. PBMCs, B-cell-depleted T cells, or T cells were the source of the cDNA or gDNA that made up the material.

The CDR3 is made up of 14 amino acids. V was clipped by 4 bases and J by 7 bases; unmatched bases: 7. Germline loops: CDR1 MGHDK, CDR2 SYGVNS. Original data processing: Amplifying reference gene primers gave estimates of nucleated cell counts. Sequenced by immunoSEQ multiplex PCR; TCRdb stores in-frame clones only, minus some. D and trimming come from the DNA, and the V and J calls and clone size come from that table. The sample lists nearly 65,000 clones, around four fifths occurring once. The origin of this receptor is a human donor in a cohort sampled during active COVID-19. Sequencing was done on a sample of peripheral blood. The gene calls are TRBV25-1 and TRBJ1-1, with 9 nucleotides matching TRBD1. CDR3 loop: CASSAQGAHSEAFF. In DNA form, the CDR3 reads TGTGCCAGCAGTGCACAGGGGGCGCATAGTGAAGCTTTCTTT. The whole variable domain, remainder taken from reference TRBV25-1 and TRBJ1-1, is EADIYQTPRYLVIGTGKKITLECSQTMGHDKMYWYQQDPGMELHLIHYSYGVNSTEKGDLSSESTVSRIRTEHFPLTLESARPSHTSQYLCASSAQGAHSEAFFGQGTRLTVV.